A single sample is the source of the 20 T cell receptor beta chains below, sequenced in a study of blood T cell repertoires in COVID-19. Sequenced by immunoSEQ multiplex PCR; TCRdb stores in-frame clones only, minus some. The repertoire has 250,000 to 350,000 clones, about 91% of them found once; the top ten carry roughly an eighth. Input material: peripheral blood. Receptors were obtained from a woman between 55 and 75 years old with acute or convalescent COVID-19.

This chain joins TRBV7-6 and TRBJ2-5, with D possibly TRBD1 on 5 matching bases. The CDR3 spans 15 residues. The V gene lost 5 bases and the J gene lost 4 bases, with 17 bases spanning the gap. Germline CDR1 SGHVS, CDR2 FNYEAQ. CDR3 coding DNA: TGTGCCAGCAGCATCGGCCCAGGGTCCGTAGAGACCCAGTACTTC. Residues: CASSIGPGSVETQYF. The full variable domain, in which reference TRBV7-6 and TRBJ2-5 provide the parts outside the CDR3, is GAGVSQSPRYKVTKRGQDVALRCDPISGHVSLYWYRQALGQGPEFLTYFNYEAQQDKSGLPNDRFSAERPEGSISTLTIQRTEQRDSAMYRCASSIGPGSVETQYFGPGTRLLVL.

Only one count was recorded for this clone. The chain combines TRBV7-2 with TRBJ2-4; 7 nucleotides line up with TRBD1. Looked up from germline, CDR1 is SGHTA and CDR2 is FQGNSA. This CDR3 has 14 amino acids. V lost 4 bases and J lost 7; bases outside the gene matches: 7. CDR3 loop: CASSSRQGSNIQYF. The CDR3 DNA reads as TGTGCCAGCAGCTCCAGACAGGGTTCTAACATTCAGTACTTC.

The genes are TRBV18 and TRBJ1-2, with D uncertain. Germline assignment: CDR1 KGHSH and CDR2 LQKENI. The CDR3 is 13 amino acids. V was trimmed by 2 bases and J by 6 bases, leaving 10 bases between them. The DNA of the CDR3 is TGTGCCAGCTCACCAATCAGGCAGGATGGCTACACCTTC. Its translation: CASSPIRQDGYTF.

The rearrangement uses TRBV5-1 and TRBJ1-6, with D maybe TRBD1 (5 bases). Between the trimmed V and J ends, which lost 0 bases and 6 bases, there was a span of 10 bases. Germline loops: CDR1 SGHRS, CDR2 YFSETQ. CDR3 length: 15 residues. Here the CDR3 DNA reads TGCGCCAGCAGCTTGGAGGGACTGGTTAATTCACCCCTCCACTTT. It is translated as CASSLEGLVNSPLHF. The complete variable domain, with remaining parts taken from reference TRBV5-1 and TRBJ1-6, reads KAGVTQTPRYLIKTRGQQVTLSCSPISGHRSVSWYQQTPGQGLQFLFEYFSETQRNKGNFPGRFSGRQFSNSRSEMNVSTLELGDSALYLCASSLEGLVNSPLHFGNGTRLTVT.

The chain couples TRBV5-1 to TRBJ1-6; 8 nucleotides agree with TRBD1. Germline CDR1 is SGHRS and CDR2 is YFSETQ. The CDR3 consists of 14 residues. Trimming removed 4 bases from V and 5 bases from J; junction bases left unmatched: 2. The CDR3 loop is CASSQGQDNSPLHF. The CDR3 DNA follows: TGCGCCAGCAGCCAGGGACAGGATAATTCACCCCTCCACTTT.

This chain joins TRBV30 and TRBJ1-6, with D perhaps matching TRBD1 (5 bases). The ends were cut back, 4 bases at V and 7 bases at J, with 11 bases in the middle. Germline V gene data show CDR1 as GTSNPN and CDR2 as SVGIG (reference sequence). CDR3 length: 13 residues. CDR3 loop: CAWTAGENSPLHF. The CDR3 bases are TGTGCCTGGACTGCGGGGGAAAATTCACCCCTCCACTTT.

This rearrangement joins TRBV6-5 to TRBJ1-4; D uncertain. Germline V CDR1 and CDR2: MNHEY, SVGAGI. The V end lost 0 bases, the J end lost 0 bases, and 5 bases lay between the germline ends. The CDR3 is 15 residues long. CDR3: CASSYSRATNEKLFF. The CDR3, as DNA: TGTGCCAGCAGTTACTCTCGAGCAACTAATGAAAAACTGTTTTTT.

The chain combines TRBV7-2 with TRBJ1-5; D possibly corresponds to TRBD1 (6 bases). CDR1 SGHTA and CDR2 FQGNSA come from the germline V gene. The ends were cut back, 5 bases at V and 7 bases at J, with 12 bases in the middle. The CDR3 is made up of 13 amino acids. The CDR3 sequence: CASSQQGHQPQHF. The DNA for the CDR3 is TGTGCCAGCAGCCAACAGGGTCACCAGCCCCAGCATTTT.

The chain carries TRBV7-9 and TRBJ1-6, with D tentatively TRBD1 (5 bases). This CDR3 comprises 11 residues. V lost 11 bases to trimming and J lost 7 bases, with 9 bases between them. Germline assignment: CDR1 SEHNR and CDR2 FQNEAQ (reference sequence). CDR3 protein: CAVGGNSPLHF. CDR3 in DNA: TGTGCCGTGGGGGGGAATTCACCCCTCCACTTT.

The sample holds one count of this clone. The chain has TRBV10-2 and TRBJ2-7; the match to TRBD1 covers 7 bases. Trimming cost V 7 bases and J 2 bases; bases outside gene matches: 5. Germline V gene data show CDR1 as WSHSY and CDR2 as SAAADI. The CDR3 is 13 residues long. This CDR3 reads CASIQGVPYEQYF. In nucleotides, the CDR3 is TGCGCCAGCATCCAGGGGGTTCCCTACGAGCAGTACTTC.

The CDR3 loop reads CASSYSPGTGSYLGQFF. The CDR3 DNA follows: TGTGCCAGCAGTTACTCACCTGGGACAGGGAGCTACTTAGGACAGTTCTTC. The genes are TRBV6-2 or TRBV6-3 and TRBJ2-1; 9 bases map to TRBD1. Germline CDR1 reads MNHEY; CDR2 reads SVGEGT. Trimming at V came to 0 bases and at J to 13 bases, leaving 16 bases not matched to a gene. This CDR3 has 17 amino acids.

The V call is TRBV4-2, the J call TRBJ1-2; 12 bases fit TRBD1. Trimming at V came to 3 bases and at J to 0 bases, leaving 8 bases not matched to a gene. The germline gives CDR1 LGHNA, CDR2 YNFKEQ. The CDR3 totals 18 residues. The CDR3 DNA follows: TGTGCCAGCAGCCATGGGACAGGGGGCACGTTAGCTAACTATGGCTACACCTTC. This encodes CASSHGTGGTLANYGYTF.

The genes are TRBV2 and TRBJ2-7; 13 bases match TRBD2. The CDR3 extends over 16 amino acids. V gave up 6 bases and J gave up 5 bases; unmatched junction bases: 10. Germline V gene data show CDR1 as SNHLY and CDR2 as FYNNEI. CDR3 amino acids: CASSSPGLAGDHEQYF. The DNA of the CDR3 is TGTGCCAGCAGCTCCCCCGGACTAGCGGGGGATCACGAGCAGTACTTC.

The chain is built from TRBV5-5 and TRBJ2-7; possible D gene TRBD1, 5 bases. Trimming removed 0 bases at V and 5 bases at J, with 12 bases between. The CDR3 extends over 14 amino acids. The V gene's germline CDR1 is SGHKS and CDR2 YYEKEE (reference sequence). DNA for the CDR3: TGTGCCAGCAGCTTGGGGCTTCAGGGTAACGAGCAGTACTTC. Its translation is CASSLGLQGNEQYF.

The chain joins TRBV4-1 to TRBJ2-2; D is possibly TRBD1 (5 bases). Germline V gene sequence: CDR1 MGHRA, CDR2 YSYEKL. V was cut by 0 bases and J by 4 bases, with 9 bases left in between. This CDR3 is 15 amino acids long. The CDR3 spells CASSQDRQITGELFF. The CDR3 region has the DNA TGCGCCAGCAGCCAAGACAGACAGATCACCGGGGAGCTGTTTTTT.

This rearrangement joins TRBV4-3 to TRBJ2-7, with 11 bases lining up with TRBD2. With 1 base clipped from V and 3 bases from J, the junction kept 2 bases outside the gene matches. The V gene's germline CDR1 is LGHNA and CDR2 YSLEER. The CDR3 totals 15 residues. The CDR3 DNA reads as TGCGCCAGCAGCCAAGCTCTAGCGGGGGGCTACGAGCAGTACTTC. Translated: CASSQALAGGYEQYF.

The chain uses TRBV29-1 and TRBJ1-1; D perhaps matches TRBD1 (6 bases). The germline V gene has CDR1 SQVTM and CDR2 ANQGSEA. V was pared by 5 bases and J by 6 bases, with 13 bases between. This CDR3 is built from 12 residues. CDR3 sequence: CSVLQGWAEAFF. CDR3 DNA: TGCAGCGTTCTACAGGGCTGGGCTGAAGCTTTCTTT.

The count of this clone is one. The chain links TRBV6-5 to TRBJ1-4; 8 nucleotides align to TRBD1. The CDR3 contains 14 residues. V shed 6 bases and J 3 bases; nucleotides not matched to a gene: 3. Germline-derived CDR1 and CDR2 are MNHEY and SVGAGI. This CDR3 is CASSRDRSNEKLFF. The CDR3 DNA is TGTGCCAGCAGCCGGGACAGGTCTAATGAAAAACTGTTTTTT.

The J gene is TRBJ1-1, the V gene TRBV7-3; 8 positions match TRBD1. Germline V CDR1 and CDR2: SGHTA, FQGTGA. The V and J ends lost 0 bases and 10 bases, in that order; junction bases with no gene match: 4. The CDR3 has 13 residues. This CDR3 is CASSLTAGTGAFF. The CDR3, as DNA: TGTGCCAGCAGCTTAACTGCCGGGACAGGAGCTTTCTTT.

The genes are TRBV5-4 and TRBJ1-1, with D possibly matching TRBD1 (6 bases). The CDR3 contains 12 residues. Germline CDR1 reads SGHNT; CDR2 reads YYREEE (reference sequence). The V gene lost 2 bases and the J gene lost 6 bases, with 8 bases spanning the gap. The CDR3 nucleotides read TGTGCCAGCAGCTTACAGGGAGCTGAAGCTTTCTTT. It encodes CASSLQGAEAFF.